This T cell receptor beta chain was identified in a study of cytomegalovirus exposure and HLA in healthy donors. Notes on the study in general: Specificity of a few CMV-associated chains for CMV antigens was verified in vitro.

Details on this clone: Its target is not known.

Vbeta (60) and Jbeta (13) primers were used in the PCR. Produced via immunoSEQ multiplex PCR; TCRdb's table is partial and in-frame only. The sample gives some 25,000 clones, nearly 80% of which show up once; about 4.2% is in the top ten. The V gene's germline CDR1 is LNHDA and CDR2 SQIVND (reference sequence). The J segment lost 4 bases and the V segment lost 0 bases, leaving 18 bases of the junction unmatched. CDR3 length: 22 residues. Sequenced input: PBMCs. This TCR derives from a male donor in good health and CMV-seronegative. The V and J genes are TRBV19 and TRBJ2-1; 13 bases agree with TRBD2. CDR3 DNA sequence: TGTGCCAGTAGTATAGAGTCGCAGGTGACTAGCGGGAGGTTTAAAGCATACAATGAGCAGTTCTTC. Translating it yields CASSIESQVTSGRFKAYNEQFF.